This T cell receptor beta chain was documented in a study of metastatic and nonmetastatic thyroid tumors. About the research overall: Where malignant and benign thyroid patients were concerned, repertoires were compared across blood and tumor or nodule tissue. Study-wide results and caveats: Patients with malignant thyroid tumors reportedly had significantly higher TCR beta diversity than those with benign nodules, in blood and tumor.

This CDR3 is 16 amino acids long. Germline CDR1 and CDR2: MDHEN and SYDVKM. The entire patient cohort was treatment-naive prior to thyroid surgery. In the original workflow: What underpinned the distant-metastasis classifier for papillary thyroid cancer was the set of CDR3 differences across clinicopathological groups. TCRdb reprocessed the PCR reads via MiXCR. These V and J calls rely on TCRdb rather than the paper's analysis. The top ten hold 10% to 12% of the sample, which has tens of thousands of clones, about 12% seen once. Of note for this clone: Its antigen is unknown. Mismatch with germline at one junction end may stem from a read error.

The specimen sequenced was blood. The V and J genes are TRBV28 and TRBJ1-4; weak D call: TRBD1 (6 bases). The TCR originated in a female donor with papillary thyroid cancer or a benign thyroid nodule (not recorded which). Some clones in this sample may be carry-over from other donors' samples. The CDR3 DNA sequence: TGTGCCAGCAGTTCCTCCCGCAGGGGATCGGGTGAAAAAATGTTTTTT. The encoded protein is CASSSSRRGSGEKMFF.